The present entry profiles one T cell receptor (beta chain) with its context. The antigen it binds to is not known. Base qualities are not provided; no much larger clone lies one nucleotide away. The CDR3 starts with the cysteine, ends with the phenylalanine, and has 15 residues. Only the CDR3 region is kept as DNA, spanning 45 bases read in frame from base 1. From a lookup of the germline V gene (reference sequence), CDR1 and CDR2 are MNHEY and SMNVEV. Deletion took 3 bases off V and 4 bases off J, with a span of 13 bases between the germline ends. Library creation used the immunoSEQ multiplex PCR assay. A mixture of 60 forward primers for TCR Vbeta segments and 13 reverse primers for TCR Jbeta segments was used in the multiplex PCR. The CDR3 region of rearranged TCR beta genes was amplified from genomic DNA with a multiplex PCR assay. On the Illumina HiSeq System, the amplified TCR beta libraries were sequenced as 87-base-pair reads. The paper's processing steps were these. A later analysis tallied 75 million to 85 million unique TCR beta chains across the 660 or so repertoires, and approximately 12 million of those chains were shared by two or more donors. Raw reads were error-corrected and collapsed into unique sequences with a nearest-neighbor algorithm that merged closely related sequences to remove PCR and sequencing errors. V, D and J gene segments were assigned by aligning CDR3 sequences to IMGT reference sequences. Each retained sequence needed at least a six-nucleotide match to both a V gene segment and a J gene segment. A rearrangement counted as productive if the CDR3 had no stop codons and remained in frame with V and J, and every other rearrangement counted as non-productive. Following IMGT convention, CDR3 was defined as the stretch from the second conserved V-encoded cysteine to the conserved J-encoded phenylalanine. In an earlier analysis of roughly 580 of the donors, sequences lacking an unambiguous match to a single V gene segment were excluded. An earlier analysis of approximately 590 of the donors classified V segments as functional when productive rearrangements were above 56.7% and as segregating when the standard deviation between donors was above 5%. A statistical classification framework was developed to diagnose cytomegalovirus status using the catalog of TCR beta chain sequences. V and J gene assignment, in a later analysis, came from comparing TCR nucleotide sequences with IMGT/GENE-DB human TR gene sequences. Using the TCRdist pipeline, a later analysis assigned CDR3 sequences along with most-parsimonious VDJ recombination scenarios. In a later analysis, each TCR beta chain was defined by its CDR3 amino acid sequence together with its V-gene family, and reads without a unique V-gene family were excluded. As a way to deal with suspected cross-contamination and a sequencing artifact, a later analysis dropped 592 nucleotide sequences that were highly shared and had low generation probability. A later analysis calculated a clonal expansion index for each public chain from normalized within-repertoire ranks of inferred template counts. Generation probabilities in a later analysis came from a VDJ recombination model fitted to out-of-frame rearrangements, and those results were checked against IGoR. A later analysis scored TCR-TCR, TCR-HLA and TCR-CMV co-occurrence with hypergeometric tests, applying a repertoire-size bias correction to TCR pairs. To estimate false discovery rates, a later analysis permuted the HLA or CMV assignments 20 times. In a later analysis, co-occurring TCRs were grouped using DBSCAN, and TCRdist sequence similarity was added for clustering within HLA-allele-positive subsets. For co-occurrence clustering, repertoires with fewer than 30,000 or more than 120,000 public chains were excluded, along with five repertoires with anomalous nucleotide sharing. As stored in TCRdb, this immuneACCESS dataset retains in-frame rearrangements with V and J assigned. A fraction of the clones does not appear; measured against another copy, unresolved V genes explain less than half of the discrepancy, and the remainder lacks a known reason. V and J calls plus clone size are reproduced from that table; the DNA served to infer D and trimming. In all, the sample holds over 150,000 clones, and roughly 67% of those were seen once. 5% to 6.5% of the sample rests with the top ten.

The cohort was made up of 666 healthy bone marrow donors. At the time of sampling, all cohort members were nominally healthy, though unrecorded immune exposures were likely present. The donor tested CMV seropositive and was one of the 289 seropositive cohort members. Every donor gave a peripheral blood sample, and the peripheral blood mononuclear cells from that sample were used for TCR beta sequencing. Genomic DNA extraction from the blood cell samples was performed with the Qiagen DNeasy Blood Extraction Kit. These data belong to a study of cytomegalovirus exposure and HLA in healthy donors (dated by TCRdb to about 2017). In the study overall: In an earlier analysis of approximately 500 of the donors, 276 Gb of sequence data and 117 million unique TCR beta sequences from roughly 180 million T cells were reported. An early release covering around 630 HLA-typed donors comprised approximately 300 gigabases of sequencing data and 85 million to 100 million unique TCR sequences. Of the 350 to 450 genotyped donors, 70% to 90% were placed in the genetic ancestry cluster associated with self-reported Caucasian donors. The study was designed to test whether signatures of past pathogen exposure could be identified by cataloging public T cell receptors. Using immunosequencing, the study profiled T cell repertoires from 550 to 750 subjects and related those repertoires to cytomegalovirus serostatus. Besides the first cohort of roughly 700 subjects, a separate validation cohort made up of 120 different subjects was used. To predict cytomegalovirus infection status, the study combined high-throughput TCR immunosequencing, statistical association of individual TCRs with disease status, and machine learning. A later analysis re-analyzed previously published TCR beta repertoires from 650 to 800 donors and added high-resolution HLA genotyping to study TCR occurrence patterns. In the later analysis, no new phenotypic data were used to find candidate immune exposures; instead, reliance was placed on TCR beta sequences and their occurrence across donors. In an earlier analysis of over 550 of the donors, high-throughput TCR beta sequencing was used to judge whether each TCR beta V gene segment behaved as functional or pseudogenic. Donor age, sex, ethnicity and CMV serostatus were compiled together with the repertoire data. In a later genetic analysis, genome-wide SNP genotypes for about three fifths of the 666 donors were used, and that subset was treated as a discovery cohort. All discovery cohort repertoires had been generated on a single sequencing platform. Both class I and class II loci were covered by HLA typing, at four-digit resolution. The number of typed donors differed by locus: 629-630 for A, B, C, DRB1 and DQB1; approximately 530 for DQA1; roughly 600 for DPA1; and some 450 for DPB1. Roughly five DR-DQ haplotypes were handled as single units for association and clustering, since linkage in the cohort was strong. Among about 360 genotyped donors of the cohort, an average of roughly 240,000 unique TCR beta nucleotide sequences were sequenced per donor, roughly 20% of them non-productive. Points the paper makes about the study in general: At a false discovery rate of 0.05, a later analysis linked under 20,000 TCR beta sequences to specific HLA alleles. Strong co-occurrence of HLA alleles, especially DR and DQ, made assigning TCR associations to individual alleles difficult. The study listed 150 to 200 TCR beta chains as associated with cytomegalovirus. Because HLA typing was missing for some donors at each locus, association tests included only the typed subset. In vitro tests confirmed that three of the cytomegalovirus-associated TCR beta chains recognize cytomegalovirus antigens. The sequencing pipeline was judged likely to have produced a cluster of highly shared sequence variants as a technical artifact. Broadly in line with IMGT annotations, most TCR beta V segments showed up in productive rearrangements about 87% or about 30% of the time in an earlier analysis of approximately 640 of the donors. In this cohort, only TCR beta chains were sequenced, and detectable features were limited by the absence of alpha or paired-chain data. Most CMV-associated TCR beta chains appeared to be HLA-restricted in a later analysis, and the HLA associations seemed to be driven largely by CMV exposure. Linkage disequilibrium might explain the correlated functional status among segregating V segments, but an unknown experimental factor could not be excluded. A later genetic analysis reported fewer N-insertions in productive TCRs among donors in an Asian-associated ancestry cluster than the roughly 700-donor mean. The 87-base-pair reads could not distinguish some IMGT-functional V segments, including TRBV6-2 and TRBV6-3, so those segments were excluded. A later genetic analysis associated a missense DCLRE1C variant with V-gene and J-gene trimming of TCR beta chains, and an independent cohort replicated the association. In a later analysis, the rate of TCR association differed among HLA loci, with DRB1 alleles having the most associated TCRs and HLA-C alleles having the fewest. Several of the top co-occurrence clusters appeared to be linked to parvovirus B19, influenza, CMV and Epstein-Barr virus, according to a later analysis. Most TCR sequences were seen in very few donors, while some public TCRs were found in many individuals. In a later analysis, HLA-associated TCR beta chains were found to be more clonally expanded and to have lower generation probabilities than equally common non-associated chains. Seventeen rarely observed V segments, including chromosome 9 orphons, were excluded from the earlier analysis of some 590 of the donors because counts were too low. For the cohort, immune exposure information was limited to CMV serostatus. The presence/absence analyses assumed that sequencing depth was roughly uniform across donors, and that assumption may not be true. The authors suggested that the approach could potentially be extended to other disease states and immunological phenotypes. Cytomegalovirus status was reported to be diagnosed by the classifier with high specificity and sensitivity in both the original and validation cohorts. A further reported finding was that TCR beta sequences accurately predicted the HLA-A and HLA-B alleles for most subjects in the first cohort.

Sequences were obtained from PBMCs. This TCR came from a woman under 30 in good health and CMV-seropositive. The rearranged chain carries TRBV27 and TRBJ2-1; a tentative D match to TRBD2 spans 7 bases. The CDR3 sequence is CASSLIAGAYNEQFF. The nucleotide sequence reads as follows: TGTGCCAGCAGTTTGATTGCGGGGGCGTACAATGAGCAGTTCTTC.